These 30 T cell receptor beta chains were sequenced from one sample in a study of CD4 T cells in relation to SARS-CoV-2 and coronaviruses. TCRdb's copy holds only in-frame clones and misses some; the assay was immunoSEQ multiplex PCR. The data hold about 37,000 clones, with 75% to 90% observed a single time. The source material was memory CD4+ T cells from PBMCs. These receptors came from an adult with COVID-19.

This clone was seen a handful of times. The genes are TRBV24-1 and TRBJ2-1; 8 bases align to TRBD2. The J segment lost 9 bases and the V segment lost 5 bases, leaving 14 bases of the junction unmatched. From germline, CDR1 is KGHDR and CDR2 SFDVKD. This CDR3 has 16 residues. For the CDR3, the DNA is TGTGCCACCAGTGCCCCTAGCGGGCAAGGAGATGGTGAGCAGTTCTTC. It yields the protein CATSAPSGQGDGEQFF.

The chain's CDR3 is CASSSSFRIGNSPLHF. The CDR3 coding sequence is TGTGCCAGCAGTTCCTCGTTTAGAATAGGAAATTCACCCCTCCACTTT. The chain is built from TRBV6-5 and TRBJ1-6; D is undetermined. Germline CDR1 is MNHEY and CDR2 is SVGAGI. The length of the CDR3 is 16 residues. V lost 4 bases and J lost 7, with 17 bases in between.

CDR3 region: CASSPGTGRNTGELFF. For the CDR3, the DNA is TGTGCCAGCTCACCCGGGACAGGCCGGAACACCGGGGAGCTGTTTTTT. The chain joins TRBV18 to TRBJ2-2, with TRBD1 identical over 8 bases. From germline, CDR1 is KGHSH and CDR2 LQKENI. This CDR3 has 16 amino acids. V lost 3 bases and J lost 1; bases outside the gene matches: 4.

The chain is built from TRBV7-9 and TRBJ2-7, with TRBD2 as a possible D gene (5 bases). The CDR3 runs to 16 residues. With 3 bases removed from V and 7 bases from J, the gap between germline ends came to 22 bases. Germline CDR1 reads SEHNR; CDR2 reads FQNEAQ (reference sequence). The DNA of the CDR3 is TGTGCCAGCAGCTTGTATGGTACTAGTCCTTCGGGGGAGCAGTACTTC. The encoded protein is CASSLYGTSPSGEQYF.

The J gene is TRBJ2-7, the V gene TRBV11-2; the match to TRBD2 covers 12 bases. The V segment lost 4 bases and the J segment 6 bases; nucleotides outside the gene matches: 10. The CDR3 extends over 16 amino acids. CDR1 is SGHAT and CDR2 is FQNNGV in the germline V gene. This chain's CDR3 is CASSSRLAGEGGEQYF. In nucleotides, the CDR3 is TGTGCCAGCAGCTCAAGACTAGCGGGAGAGGGAGGCGAGCAGTACTTC. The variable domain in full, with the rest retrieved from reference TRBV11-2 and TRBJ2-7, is EAGVAQSPRYKIIEKRQSVAFWCNPISGHATLYWYQQILGQGPKLLIQFQNNGVVDDSQLPKDRFSAERLKGVDSTLKIQPAKLEDSAVYLCASSSRLAGEGGEQYFGPGTRLTVT.

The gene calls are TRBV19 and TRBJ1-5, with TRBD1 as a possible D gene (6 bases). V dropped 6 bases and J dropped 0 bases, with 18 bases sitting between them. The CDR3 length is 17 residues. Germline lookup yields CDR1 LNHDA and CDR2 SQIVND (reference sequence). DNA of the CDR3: TGTGCCAGTAGGCATACAGGGACGGGGTATAGCAATCAGCCCCAGCATTTT. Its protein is CASRHTGTGYSNQPQHF.

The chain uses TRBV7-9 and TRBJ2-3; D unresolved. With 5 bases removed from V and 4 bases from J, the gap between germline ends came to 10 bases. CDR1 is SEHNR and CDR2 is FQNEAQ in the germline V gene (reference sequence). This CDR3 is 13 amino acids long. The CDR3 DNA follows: TGTGCCAGCAGCCAATCAGGATCAGATACGCAGTATTTT. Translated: CASSQSGSDTQYF.

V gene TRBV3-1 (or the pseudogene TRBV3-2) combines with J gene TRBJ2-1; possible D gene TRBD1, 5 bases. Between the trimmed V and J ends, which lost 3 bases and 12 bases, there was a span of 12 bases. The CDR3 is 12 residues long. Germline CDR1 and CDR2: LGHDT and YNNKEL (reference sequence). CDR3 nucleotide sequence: TGTGCCAGCAGCCACCAGGGAATGGGGCAGTTCTTC. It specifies CASSHQGMGQFF.

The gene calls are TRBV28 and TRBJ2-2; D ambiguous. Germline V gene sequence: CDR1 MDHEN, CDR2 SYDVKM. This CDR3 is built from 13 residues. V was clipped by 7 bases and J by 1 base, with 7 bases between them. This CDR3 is CASKVGNTGELFF. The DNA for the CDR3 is TGTGCCAGCAAAGTAGGGAACACCGGGGAGCTGTTTTTT.

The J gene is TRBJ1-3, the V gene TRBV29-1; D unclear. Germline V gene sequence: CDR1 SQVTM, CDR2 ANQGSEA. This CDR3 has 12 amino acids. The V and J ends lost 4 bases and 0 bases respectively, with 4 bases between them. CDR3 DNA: TGCAGCGTTGTGAGCTCTGGAAACACCATATATTTT. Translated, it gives CSVVSSGNTIYF. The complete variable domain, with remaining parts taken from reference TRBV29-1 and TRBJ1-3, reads SAVISQKPSRDICQRGTSLTIQCQVDSQVTMMFWYRQQPGQSLTLIATANQGSEATYESGFVIDKFPISRPNLTFSTLTVSNMSPEDSSIYLCSVVSSGNTIYFGEGSWLTVV.

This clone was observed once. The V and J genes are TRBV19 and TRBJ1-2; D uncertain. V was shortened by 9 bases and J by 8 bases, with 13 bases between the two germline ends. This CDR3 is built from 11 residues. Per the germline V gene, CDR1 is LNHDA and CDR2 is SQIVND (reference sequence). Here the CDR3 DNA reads TGTGCCAGCCACACATTCTACGGCTACACCTTC. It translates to CASHTFYGYTF.

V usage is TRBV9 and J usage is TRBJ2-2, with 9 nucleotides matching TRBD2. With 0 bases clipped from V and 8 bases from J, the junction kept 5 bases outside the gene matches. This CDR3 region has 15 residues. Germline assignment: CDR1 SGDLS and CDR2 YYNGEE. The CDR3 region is CASSVAGSGSGELFF. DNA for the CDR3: TGTGCCAGCAGCGTAGCCGGTAGCGGGAGTGGGGAGCTGTTTTTT.

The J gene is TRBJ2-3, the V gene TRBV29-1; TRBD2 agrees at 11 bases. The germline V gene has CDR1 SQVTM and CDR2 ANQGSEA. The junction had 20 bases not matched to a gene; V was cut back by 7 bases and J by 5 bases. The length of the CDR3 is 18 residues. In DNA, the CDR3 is TGCAGCGCCGTCCTCCTTTACCAACTAGCGGGAGCAGGAGATACGCAGTATTTT. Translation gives CSAVLLYQLAGAGDTQYF.

In DNA form, the CDR3 reads TGCGCCAGCAGCCTAGACGAAGAGACCCAGTACTTC. Its translation is CASSLDEETQYF. The chain couples TRBV5-1 to TRBJ2-5, with no clear D. There are 12 residues in the CDR3. The V gene's germline CDR1 is SGHRS and CDR2 YFSETQ. The V and J ends lost 4 bases and 3 bases respectively, with 7 bases between them.

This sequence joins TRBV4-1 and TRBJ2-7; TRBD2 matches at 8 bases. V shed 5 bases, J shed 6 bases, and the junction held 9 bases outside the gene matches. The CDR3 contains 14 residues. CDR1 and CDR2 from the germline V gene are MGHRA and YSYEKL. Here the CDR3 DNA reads TGCGCCAGCAGCGGAAGGGCCGCGGGGGGCGAGCAGTACTTC. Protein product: CASSGRAAGGEQYF.

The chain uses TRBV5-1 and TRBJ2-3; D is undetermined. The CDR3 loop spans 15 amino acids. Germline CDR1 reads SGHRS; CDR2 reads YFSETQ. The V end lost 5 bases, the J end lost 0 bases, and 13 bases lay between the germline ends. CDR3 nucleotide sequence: TGCGCCAGCAGTCCGGTGGGCGTTAGCACAGATACGCAGTATTTT. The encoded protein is CASSPVGVSTDTQYF.

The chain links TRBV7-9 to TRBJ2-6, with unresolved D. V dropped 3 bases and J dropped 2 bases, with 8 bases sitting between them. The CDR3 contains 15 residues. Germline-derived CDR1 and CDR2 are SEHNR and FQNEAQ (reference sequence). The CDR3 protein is CASSFLVAGANVLTF. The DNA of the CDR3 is TGTGCCAGCAGCTTTCTGGTCGCTGGGGCCAACGTCCTGACTTTC.

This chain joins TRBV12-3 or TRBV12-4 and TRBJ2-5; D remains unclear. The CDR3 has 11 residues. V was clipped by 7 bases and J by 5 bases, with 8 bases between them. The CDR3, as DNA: TGTGCCAGCAACAATGGGGAGACCCAGTACTTC. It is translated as CASNNGETQYF.

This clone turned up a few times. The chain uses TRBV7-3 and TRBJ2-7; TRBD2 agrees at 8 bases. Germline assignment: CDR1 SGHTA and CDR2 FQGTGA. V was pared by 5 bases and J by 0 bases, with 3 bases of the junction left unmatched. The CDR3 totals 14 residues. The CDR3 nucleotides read TGTGCCAGCAGCCGGGGGGGCAGCTCCTACGAGCAGTACTTC. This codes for CASSRGGSSYEQYF. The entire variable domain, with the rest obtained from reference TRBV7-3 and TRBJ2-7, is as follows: GAGVSQTPSNKVTEKGKYVELRCDPISGHTALYWYRQSLGQGPEFLIYFQGTGAADDSGLPNDRFFAVRPEGSVSTLKIQRTERGDSAVYLCASSRGGSSYEQYFGPGTRLTVT.

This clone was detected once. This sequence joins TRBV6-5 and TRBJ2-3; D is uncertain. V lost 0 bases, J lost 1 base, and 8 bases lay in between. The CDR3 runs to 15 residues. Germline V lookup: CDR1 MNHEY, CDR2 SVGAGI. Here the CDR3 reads CASSYSPGGTDTQYF. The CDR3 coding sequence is TGTGCCAGCAGTTACTCCCCCGGAGGCACAGATACGCAGTATTTT.

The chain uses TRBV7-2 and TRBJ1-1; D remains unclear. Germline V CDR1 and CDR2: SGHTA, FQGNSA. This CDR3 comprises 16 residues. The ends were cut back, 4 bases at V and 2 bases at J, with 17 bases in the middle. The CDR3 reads CASSWKVLAANTEAFF. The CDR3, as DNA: TGTGCCAGCAGCTGGAAGGTCTTGGCAGCCAACACTGAAGCTTTCTTT.

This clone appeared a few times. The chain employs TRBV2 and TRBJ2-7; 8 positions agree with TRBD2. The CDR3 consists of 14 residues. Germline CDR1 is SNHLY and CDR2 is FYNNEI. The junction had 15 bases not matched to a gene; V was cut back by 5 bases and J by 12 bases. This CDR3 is CASSPEIAGTPGYF. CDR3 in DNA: TGTGCCAGCAGTCCCGAGATAGCGGGAACCCCGGGGTACTTC.

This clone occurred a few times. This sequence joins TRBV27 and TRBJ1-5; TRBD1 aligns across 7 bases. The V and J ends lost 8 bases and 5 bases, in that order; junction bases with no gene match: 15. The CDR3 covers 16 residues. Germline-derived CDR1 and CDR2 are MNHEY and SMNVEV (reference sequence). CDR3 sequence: CASRESTGTDYQPQHF. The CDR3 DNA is TGTGCCAGCCGAGAATCGACCGGGACAGATTATCAGCCCCAGCATTTT.

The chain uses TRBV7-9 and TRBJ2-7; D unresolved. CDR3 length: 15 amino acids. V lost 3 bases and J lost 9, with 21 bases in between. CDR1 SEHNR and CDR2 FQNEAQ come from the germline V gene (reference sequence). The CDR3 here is CASSFMADPTFVQYF. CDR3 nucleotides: TGTGCCAGCAGCTTCATGGCGGACCCTACGTTTGTGCAGTACTTC.

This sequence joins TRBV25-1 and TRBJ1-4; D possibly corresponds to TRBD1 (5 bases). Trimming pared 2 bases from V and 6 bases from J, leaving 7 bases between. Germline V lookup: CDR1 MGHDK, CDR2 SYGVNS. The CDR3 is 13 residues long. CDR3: CASSEGTDEKLFF. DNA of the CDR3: TGTGCCAGCAGTGAAGGGACGGATGAAAAACTGTTTTTT. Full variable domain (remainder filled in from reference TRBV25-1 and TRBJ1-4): EADIYQTPRYLVIGTGKKITLECSQTMGHDKMYWYQQDPGMELHLIHYSYGVNSTEKGDLSSESTVSRIRTEHFPLTLESARPSHTSQYLCASSEGTDEKLFFGSGTQLSVL.

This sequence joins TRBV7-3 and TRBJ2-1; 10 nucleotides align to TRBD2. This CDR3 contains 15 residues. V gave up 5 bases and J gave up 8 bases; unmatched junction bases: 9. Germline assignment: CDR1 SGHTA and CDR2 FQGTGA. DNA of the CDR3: TGTGCCAGCAGCAGCGGGGGGGCCCTACACCATGAGCAGTTCTTC. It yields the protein CASSSGGALHHEQFF. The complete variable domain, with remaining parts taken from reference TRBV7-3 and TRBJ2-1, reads GAGVSQTPSNKVTEKGKYVELRCDPISGHTALYWYRQSLGQGPEFLIYFQGTGAADDSGLPNDRFFAVRPEGSVSTLKIQRTERGDSAVYLCASSSGGALHHEQFFGPGTRLTVL.

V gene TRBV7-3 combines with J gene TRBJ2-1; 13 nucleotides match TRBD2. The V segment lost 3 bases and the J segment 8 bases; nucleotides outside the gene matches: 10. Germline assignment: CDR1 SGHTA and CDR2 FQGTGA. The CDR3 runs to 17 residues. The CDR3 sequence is CASSLTRTSGRIDEQFF. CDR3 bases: TGTGCCAGCAGCTTGACCCGGACTAGCGGGAGAATTGATGAGCAGTTCTTC.

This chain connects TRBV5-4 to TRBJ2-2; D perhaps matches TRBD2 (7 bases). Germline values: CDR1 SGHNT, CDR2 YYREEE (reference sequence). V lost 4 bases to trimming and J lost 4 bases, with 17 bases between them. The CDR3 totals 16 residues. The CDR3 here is CASSLGGGPSTGELFF. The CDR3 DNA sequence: TGTGCCAGCAGCCTAGGGGGGGGGCCGAGCACCGGGGAGCTGTTTTTT.

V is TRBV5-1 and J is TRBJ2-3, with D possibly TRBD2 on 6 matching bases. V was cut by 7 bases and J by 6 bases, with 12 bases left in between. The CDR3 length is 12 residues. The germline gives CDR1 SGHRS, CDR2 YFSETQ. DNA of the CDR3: TGCGCCAGCGGGGGGACGGCTGATACGCAGTATTTT. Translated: CASGGTADTQYF.

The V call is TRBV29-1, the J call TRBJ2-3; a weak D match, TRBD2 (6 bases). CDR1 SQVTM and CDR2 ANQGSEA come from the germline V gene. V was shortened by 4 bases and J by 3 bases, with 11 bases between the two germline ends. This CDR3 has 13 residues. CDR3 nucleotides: TGCAGCGTTGGGTTGGAGGGAACAGATACGCAGTATTTT. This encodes CSVGLEGTDTQYF.